This TCR beta chain stems from a study of blood T cell repertoires in COVID-19. The assay was immunoSEQ multiplex PCR, and TCRdb's table has in-frame clones only and misses some. Of more than 200,000 clones in the sample, under 90% were seen once. In germline, CDR1 is SNHLY, CDR2 FYNNEI. The CDR3 is 14 residues long. V was pared by 6 bases and J by 6 bases, with 8 bases of the junction left unmatched. V is TRBV2 and J is TRBJ2-7; 10 bases map to TRBD2. Sequencing was performed on peripheral blood. This receptor was taken from a man between 60 and 75 years old with acute or convalescent COVID-19. In nucleotides, the CDR3 is TGTGCCAGCAGCCTTGCTAGCGGGAGCGGCGAGCAGTACTTC. This sequence encodes CASSLASGSGEQYF.